The 24 T cell receptor beta chains given below trace back to one sample, sequenced in a study of T cell changes during pregnancy in multiple sclerosis. Profiling relied on immunoSEQ multiplex PCR, and the TCRdb table lists in-frame clones only, not all of them. The sample carries more than 55,000 clones, roughly nine tenths recorded once. The specimen was peripheral blood, collected after pregnancy. The receptors come from a female donor in good health, enrolled as a control in a pregnancy study.

The chain combines TRBV5-4 with TRBJ2-3; the D gene is possibly TRBD2 (7 bases). Germline lookup yields CDR1 SGHNT and CDR2 YYREEE (reference sequence). CDR3 size: 18 residues. Trimming pared 4 bases from V and 5 bases from J, leaving 26 bases between. The CDR3 spells CASSGGAPATGAGDTQYF. CDR3 coding DNA: TGTGCCAGCAGCGGGGGGGCGCCTGCCACGGGGGCGGGAGATACGCAGTATTTT.

The chain couples TRBV9 to TRBJ2-3, with D unresolved. With 2 bases removed from V and 1 base from J, the gap between germline ends came to 8 bases. Germline V gene sequence: CDR1 SGDLS, CDR2 YYNGEE. The CDR3 length is 14 residues. DNA of the CDR3: TGTGCCAGCAGCGTTGCGGAGCGCACAGATACGCAGTATTTT. Protein sequence: CASSVAERTDTQYF.

The chain is built from TRBV11-3 and TRBJ2-5; D possibly corresponds to TRBD1 (7 bases). This CDR3 comprises 15 residues. Per germline, CDR1 SGHNT and CDR2 YENEEA. V gave up 1 base and J gave up 7 bases, with 16 bases separating them. CDR3 protein: CASSLGGTAVGTQYF. The CDR3 nucleotides read TGTGCCAGCAGCTTAGGCGGGACAGCGGTTGGGACCCAGTACTTC. Filled out from reference TRBV11-3 and TRBJ2-5, the complete variable domain reads EAGVVQSPRYKIIEKKQPVAFWCNPISGHNTLYWYLQNLGQGPELLIRYENEEAVDDSQLPKDRFSAERLKGVDSTLKIQPAELGDSAVYLCASSLGGTAVGTQYFGPGTRLLVL.

The chain combines TRBV11-3 with TRBJ1-1; TRBD1 matches at 9 bases. The CDR3 has 15 residues. Per germline, CDR1 SGHNT and CDR2 YENEEA. Losses at the gene ends were 1 base for V and 4 bases for J; bases not matched to a gene: 4. The CDR3 DNA reads TGTGCCAGCAGCTTAGGGGGACAGGGTGGCACTGAAGCTTTCTTT. Its translation: CASSLGGQGGTEAFF.

This sequence joins TRBV5-4 and TRBJ2-5; 7 nucleotides agree with TRBD2. The V gene end was trimmed by 2 bases and the J gene end by 1 base; junction bases not matched to a gene: 5. Germline-derived CDR1 and CDR2 are SGHNT and YYREEE (reference sequence). This CDR3 spans 15 amino acids. CDR3 nucleotide sequence: TGTGCCAGCAGCTTAAACGGACTAGTCCAAGAGACCCAGTACTTC. Encoded protein: CASSLNGLVQETQYF.

This clone appeared a single time. The genes are TRBV5-1 and TRBJ2-3, with D uncertain. The germline V and J ends were trimmed by 2 bases and 6 bases, with 7 bases remaining between them. The CDR3 sequence is 12 residues long. The germline gives CDR1 SGHRS, CDR2 YFSETQ. DNA of the CDR3: TGCGCCAGCAGCTTTAGTATGGATACGCAGTATTTT. Translated: CASSFSMDTQYF.

This clone came up a few times. The chain is built from TRBV6-5 and TRBJ2-2; 12 nucleotides line up with TRBD2. V dropped 5 bases and J dropped 7; count of bases not matched to a gene: 5. Germline CDR1 MNHEY, CDR2 SVGAGI. CDR3 length: 15 amino acids. As DNA, the CDR3 is TGTGCCAGCAGTCCGCGACTAGCGGGAGACGGGGAGCTGTTTTTT. This translates into CASSPRLAGDGELFF.

The J gene is TRBJ2-5, the V gene TRBV10-3; a weak D match, TRBD1 (6 bases). V lost 10 bases, J lost 1 base, and 13 bases lay in between. The CDR3 is 13 amino acids. Germline V lookup: CDR1 ENHRY, CDR2 SYGVKD. CDR3 nucleotides: TGTGCCACTAACCCGGACAGCCAAGAGACCCAGTACTTC. It specifies CATNPDSQETQYF.

The chain links TRBV10-3 to TRBJ2-1; D gene uncertain. Germline-derived CDR1 and CDR2 are ENHRY and SYGVKD. The CDR3 runs 14 residues. With 0 bases removed from V and 13 bases from J, the gap between germline ends came to 16 bases. The CDR3 loop is CAISESGGNNGQFF. The CDR3 DNA is TGTGCCATCAGTGAGTCTGGCGGTAACAATGGTCAGTTCTTC.

The V and J genes are TRBV5-6 and TRBJ1-1, with D possibly matching TRBD1 (6 bases). CDR1 and CDR2 (germline): SGHDT, YYEEEE. Trimming removed 0 bases from V and 2 bases from J, with 14 bases in between. CDR3 length equals 16 residues. Here the CDR3 reads CASSLAPTGINTEAFF. For the CDR3, the DNA is TGTGCCAGCAGCTTGGCCCCCACAGGGATTAACACTGAAGCTTTCTTT.

This chain connects TRBV5-1 to TRBJ1-1; tentative D call: TRBD1 (6 bases). Deletions cut 4 bases from V and 6 bases from J, with 16 bases between. Looked up from germline, CDR1 is SGHRS and CDR2 is YFSETQ. This CDR3 spans 14 amino acids. In DNA form, the CDR3 reads TGCGCCAGCAGCACACAGGGTGGTAAACCTGAAGCTTTCTTT. It codes for CASSTQGGKPEAFF.

V and J are TRBV7-9 and TRBJ1-4; TRBD1 agrees at 7 bases. This CDR3 comprises 14 residues. V dropped 4 bases and J dropped 8; count of bases not matched to a gene: 7. Germline CDR1 is SEHNR and CDR2 is FQNEAQ (reference sequence). This CDR3 is CASSSGTAYEKLFF. The CDR3, as DNA: TGTGCCAGCAGCTCCGGGACAGCCTACGAAAAACTGTTTTTT.

V is TRBV14 and J is TRBJ1-6; no clear D gene. CDR1 and CDR2 from the germline V gene are SGHDN and FVKESK. The CDR3 covers 15 residues. The V end lost 0 bases, the J end lost 9 bases, and 12 bases lay between the germline ends. The CDR3 nucleotides are TGTGCCAGCAGCCAAGATCGATCGTCGAGTTCACCCCTCCACTTT. This encodes CASSQDRSSSSPLHF.

The chain employs TRBV5-1 and TRBJ2-7; 7 bases match TRBD1. The germline CDR1 and CDR2 sequences are SGHRS and YFSETQ. This CDR3 spans 14 amino acids. With 3 bases clipped from V and 6 bases from J, the junction kept 9 bases outside the gene matches. For the CDR3, the DNA is TGCGCCAGCAGCTCAAACCGACAGGGCCGCGAGCAGTACTTC. Translating it yields CASSSNRQGREQYF.

This clone appeared a single time. This sequence joins TRBV29-1 and TRBJ2-5; maybe TRBD1 (6 bases). The V end was cut by 7 bases, the J end by 3 bases, with 21 bases between. Germline-derived CDR1 and CDR2 are SQVTM and ANQGSEA. This CDR3 contains 15 residues. For the CDR3, the DNA is TGCAGCGCCGTTTCCGGGACACTAAAAAAAGAGACCCAGTACTTC. This codes for CSAVSGTLKKETQYF.

This chain joins TRBV4-3 and TRBJ2-3; 13 bases match TRBD2. The length of the CDR3 is 16 residues. The trim removed 3 bases at V and 2 bases at J, leaving 2 bases unmatched. In germline, CDR1 is LGHNA, CDR2 YSLEER. CDR3 nucleotides: TGCGCCAGCAGCCATGGACTAGCGGGGGCCACAGATACGCAGTATTTT. Its translation: CASSHGLAGATDTQYF.

This chain connects TRBV20-1 to TRBJ1-1; 7 bases map to TRBD1. This CDR3 contains 10 residues. The V gene's germline CDR1 is DFQATT and CDR2 SNEGSKA (reference sequence). V lost 6 bases, J lost 8 bases, and 3 bases stayed unmatched. The CDR3 loop is CSAGQDEAFF. CDR3 in DNA: TGCAGTGCCGGACAGGACGAAGCTTTCTTT.

V gene TRBV7-6 combines with J gene TRBJ1-6; D possibly corresponds to TRBD1 (5 bases). Germline assignment: CDR1 SGHVS and CDR2 FNYEAQ. The V end was cut by 4 bases, the J end by 7 bases, with 17 bases between. This CDR3 has 16 residues. CDR3 coding DNA: TGTGCCAGCAGCTCCCTTCCAACAGGTTGGAATTCACCCCTCCACTTT. Its translation: CASSSLPTGWNSPLHF.

The chain joins TRBV4-1 to TRBJ1-3; D might be TRBD1 (5 bases). V was cut by 0 bases and J by 2 bases, with 8 bases left in between. This CDR3 spans 15 amino acids. The germline V gene has CDR1 MGHRA and CDR2 YSYEKL. The CDR3 bases are TGCGCCAGCAGCCAAGAGGAACAGGCTGGAAACACCATATATTTT. It specifies CASSQEEQAGNTIYF.

This rearrangement joins TRBV29-1 to TRBJ2-3, with D maybe TRBD1 (5 bases). Trimming stripped 0 bases from V and 2 bases from J, with 12 bases between. From germline, CDR1 is SQVTM and CDR2 ANQGSEA. The CDR3 spans 15 residues. The CDR3 coding sequence is TGCAGCGTTGAAGACCAACAGGCAAACACAGATACGCAGTATTTT. This translates into CSVEDQQANTDTQYF.

The chain couples TRBV18 to TRBJ2-7; 11 positions agree with TRBD1. This CDR3 contains 15 residues. Unmatched junction bases numbered 4, after V lost 2 bases and J lost 4 bases. Germline loops: CDR1 KGHSH, CDR2 LQKENI. The CDR3 spells CASSPAGTGGYEQYF. CDR3 in DNA: TGTGCCAGCTCACCAGCCGGGACAGGGGGGTACGAGCAGTACTTC.

The rearrangement uses TRBV4-2 and TRBJ2-2, with D tentatively TRBD1 (6 bases). Deletions cut 4 bases from V and 0 bases from J, with 15 bases between. The V gene's germline CDR1 is LGHNA and CDR2 YNFKEQ. The CDR3 covers 17 residues. The CDR3 DNA reads TGTGCCAGCAGCCCCCATCCGACAGGCCCGAACACCGGGGAGCTGTTTTTT. The encoded protein is CASSPHPTGPNTGELFF.

The V and J genes are TRBV4-1 and TRBJ1-2, with no clear D. V lost 1 base and J 7 bases, leaving 13 bases between the germline ends. This CDR3 is built from 14 residues. Germline V gives CDR1 MGHRA, CDR2 YSYEKL. The CDR3 here is CASSQGTGVGGYTF. CDR3 nucleotides: TGCGCCAGCAGCCAAGGAACCGGGGTAGGTGGCTACACCTTC.

The rearrangement links TRBV6-6 to TRBJ1-4; weak D call: TRBD1 (5 bases). Looked up from germline, CDR1 is MNHNY and CDR2 is SVGAGI (reference sequence). Trimming took 8 bases from V and 5 from J, leaving 9 bases between them. CDR3 length equals 12 residues. The CDR3 loop reads CASVQGNEKLFF. CDR3 sequence (DNA): TGTGCCAGCGTGCAGGGAAATGAAAAACTGTTTTTT.